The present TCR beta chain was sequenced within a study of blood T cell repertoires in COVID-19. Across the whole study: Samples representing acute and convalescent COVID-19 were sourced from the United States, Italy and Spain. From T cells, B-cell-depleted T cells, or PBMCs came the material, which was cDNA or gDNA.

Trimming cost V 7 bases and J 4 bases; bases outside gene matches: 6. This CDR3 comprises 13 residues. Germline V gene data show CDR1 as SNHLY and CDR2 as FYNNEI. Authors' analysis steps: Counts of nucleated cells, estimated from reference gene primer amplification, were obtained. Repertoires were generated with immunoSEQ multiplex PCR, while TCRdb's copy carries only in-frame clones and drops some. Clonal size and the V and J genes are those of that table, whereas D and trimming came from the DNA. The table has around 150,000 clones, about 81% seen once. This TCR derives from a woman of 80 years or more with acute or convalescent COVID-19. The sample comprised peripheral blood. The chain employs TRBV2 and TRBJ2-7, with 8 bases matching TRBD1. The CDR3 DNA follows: TGTGCCAGCATCCCACAGGGGGGATACGAGCAGTACTTC. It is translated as CASIPQGGYEQYF. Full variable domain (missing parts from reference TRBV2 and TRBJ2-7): EPEVTQTPSHQVTQMGQEVILRCVPISNHLYFYWYRQILGQKVEFLVSFYNNEISEKSEIFDDQFSVERPDGSNFTLKIRSTKLEDSAMYFCASIPQGGYEQYFGPGTRLTVT.